This T cell receptor beta chain was recorded in a study of beta chain features in type 1 diabetes (dated by TCRdb to 2016 to 2019). Study-wide context: No differences in mean age, gender distribution, total cell number or subset yield were found between patients and healthy donors. Regulatory and stem cell-like memory subsets were isolated from only 8 patients and about eight healthy donors, whereas naive and central memory subsets came from all 30 or so donors. A total of roughly 100 million sorted cells were examined across all samples, and a strong correlation was observed between cell number per subset and RNA yield. In the study, recently diagnosed type 1 diabetes patients and matched healthy donors were compared on the TCRB repertoires of their sorted circulating CD4+ T cell subsets. On the study overall, not on this receptor specifically: Naive, central memory and regulatory TCRB repertoires appeared more similar among patients than among healthy donors. HLA sub-analyses involved small numbers of individuals, so any influence of HLA type on TCRB rearrangement remained unresolved. Patients with type 1 diabetes made fewer insertions and deleted more nucleotides at VDJ recombination sites, implying thymic rearrangement abnormalities. Shorter templates might be favored by PCR, yet because patient and control samples were amplified and corrected together, any such skew would affect both groups equally. In all four CD4+ subsets, TCRB CDR3 length was moderately but significantly shorter in type 1 diabetes patients. Because cDNA rather than genomic DNA was sequenced, highly expressing activated cells could have been over-represented, although no difference in activation and CD3 levels was found between groups.

From each donor, a single peripheral blood sample of about 116 mL on average was drawn into heparinised tubes. Using a panel that included CD45RO, CCR7, CD25, CD127, CD95 and CD27, naive, central memory, regulatory and stem cell-like memory CD4+ T cells were sorted on a BD FACSAria II. Purity was above 95% for every sorted population. PBMCs were isolated immediately by Lymphoprep density gradient centrifugation and stained directly without culture. Samples were stained and sorted in pairs, with one healthy donor and one patient per experiment, so that batch effects were minimized. V is pruned by 5 bases and J by 4 bases, leaving 6 bases of the junction without a gene match. Taken from the germline V gene (reference sequence), the CDR1 and CDR2 loops are GTSNPN and SVGIG. The CDR3 starts with the cysteine, ends with the phenylalanine, and has 14 residues. Just CDR3 DNA is preserved here, 42 bases in frame from base 1.

The entire isolated RNA was reverse transcribed using the High Capacity cDNA Reverse Transcription Kit, and thus expressed TCRB transcripts were sequenced. Deep immunoSEQ sequencing was applied to naive, central memory and regulatory T cell samples, giving an average of around 3.8 million total reads per sample. Sorted cells were lysed in RLT buffer and RNA was extracted with DNase-treated RNeasy Micro or Mini kits, depending on cell number. Each cell subset was processed on its own to prevent cross-contamination, while patient and healthy donor samples were processed together. Using the immunoSEQ multiplex PCR, TCRB sequences were amplified from cDNA into 87-bp fragments spanning the CDR3 region. The amplicons were sequenced using the Illumina HiSeq platform. As for how the authors treated the data: Synthetic template baselines were used to correct PCR bias computationally, reads within Hamming distance 2 were collapsed together, and singletons that could not be merged were discarded. Reads were aligned against IMGT so that V, D and J genes, CDR3 length and insertions or deletions at six rearrangement sites could be assigned. Within each subset, clonotype counts were normalized to the number of sorted cells before true diversity and Gini coefficients were calculated with the tcR R package. The overlap coefficient, calculated on TCRB nucleotide sequences, was used to quantify repertoire sharing. TCRdb mirrors the immuneACCESS table, restricted to in-frame sequences. Some clones are absent from its copies; in checked studies, under half trace to an unresolved V gene, and the reason for the others is unknown. D and trimming come from the DNA, and the V and J calls and clone size come from that table. This sample gives 150,000 to 200,000 clones in total; 9% of them show up just once. Approximately 0.7% of the sample is in the top ten clones.

Of note for this clone: Its antigen is not yet known. Per-base quality was not reported, and no clone a single base away is much larger than it.

This clonotype was sampled from a woman younger than 45 with type 1 diabetes. The chain couples TRBV30 to TRBJ2-1; 9 middle bases align to TRBD2. Material: central memory CD4+ T cells from blood. CDR3 loop: CAWSGAGGYNEQFF. Here is the DNA: TGTGCCTGGTCGGGCGCGGGAGGGTACAATGAGCAGTTCTTC.